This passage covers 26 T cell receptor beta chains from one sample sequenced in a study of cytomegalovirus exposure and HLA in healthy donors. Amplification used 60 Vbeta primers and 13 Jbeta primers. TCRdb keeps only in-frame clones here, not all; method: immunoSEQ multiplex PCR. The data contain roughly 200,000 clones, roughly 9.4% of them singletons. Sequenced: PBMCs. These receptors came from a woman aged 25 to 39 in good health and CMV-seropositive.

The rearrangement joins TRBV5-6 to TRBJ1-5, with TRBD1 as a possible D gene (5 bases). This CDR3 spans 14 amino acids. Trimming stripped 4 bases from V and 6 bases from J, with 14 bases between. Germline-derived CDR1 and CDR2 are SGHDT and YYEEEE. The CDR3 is CASSKTGSVQPQHF. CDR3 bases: TGTGCCAGCAGCAAAACAGGTTCCGTTCAGCCCCAGCATTTT.

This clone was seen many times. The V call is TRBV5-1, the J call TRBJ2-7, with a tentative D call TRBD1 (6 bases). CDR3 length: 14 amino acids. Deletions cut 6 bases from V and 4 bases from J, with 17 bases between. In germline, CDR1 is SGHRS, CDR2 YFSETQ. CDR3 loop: CASTPKGHPYEQYF. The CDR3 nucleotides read TGCGCCAGCACCCCAAAGGGACACCCTTACGAGCAGTACTTC.

The CDR3 sequence is CASRELRGYGYTF. The CDR3 coding sequence is TGTGCCAGCAGAGAACTTCGGGGGTATGGCTACACCTTC. The chain carries TRBV6-6 and TRBJ1-2, with D maybe TRBD1 (5 bases). The CDR3 loop spans 13 amino acids. Trimming took off 6 bases at V and 5 bases at J, with 13 bases between the two ends. Germline CDR1 is MNHNY and CDR2 is SVGAGI (reference sequence).

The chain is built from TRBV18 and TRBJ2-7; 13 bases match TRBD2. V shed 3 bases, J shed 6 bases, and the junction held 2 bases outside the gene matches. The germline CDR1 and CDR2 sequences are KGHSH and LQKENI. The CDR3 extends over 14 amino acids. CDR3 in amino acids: CASSPRLAGGEQYF. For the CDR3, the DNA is TGTGCCAGCTCACCGAGACTAGCGGGAGGCGAGCAGTACTTC. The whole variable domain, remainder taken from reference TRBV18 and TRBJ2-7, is NAGVMQNPRHLVRRRGQEARLRCSPMKGHSHVYWYRQLPEEGLKFMVYLQKENIIDESGMPKERFSAEFPKEGPSILRIQQVVRGDSAAYFCASSPRLAGGEQYFGPGTRLTVT.

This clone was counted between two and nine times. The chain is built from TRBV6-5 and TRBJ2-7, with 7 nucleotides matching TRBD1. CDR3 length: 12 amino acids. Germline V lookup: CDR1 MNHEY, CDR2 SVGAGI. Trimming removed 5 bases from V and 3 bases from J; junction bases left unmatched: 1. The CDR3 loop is CASSRDSYEQYF. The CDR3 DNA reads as TGTGCCAGCAGTAGGGACAGCTACGAGCAGTACTTC.

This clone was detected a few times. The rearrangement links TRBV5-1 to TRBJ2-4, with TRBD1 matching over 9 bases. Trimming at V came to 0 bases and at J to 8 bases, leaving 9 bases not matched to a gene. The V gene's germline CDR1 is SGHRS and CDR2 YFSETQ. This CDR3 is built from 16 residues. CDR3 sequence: CASSLAPGQGGDIQYF. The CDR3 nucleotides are TGCGCCAGCAGCTTGGCCCCGGGACAGGGAGGGGACATTCAGTACTTC.

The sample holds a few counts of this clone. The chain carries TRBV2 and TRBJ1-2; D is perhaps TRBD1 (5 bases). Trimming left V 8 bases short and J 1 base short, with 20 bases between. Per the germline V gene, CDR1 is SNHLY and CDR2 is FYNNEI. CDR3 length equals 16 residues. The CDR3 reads CASSPGGRTHNYGYTF. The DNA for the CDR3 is TGTGCCAGCTCCCCCGGGGGGAGAACCCATAACTATGGCTACACCTTC.

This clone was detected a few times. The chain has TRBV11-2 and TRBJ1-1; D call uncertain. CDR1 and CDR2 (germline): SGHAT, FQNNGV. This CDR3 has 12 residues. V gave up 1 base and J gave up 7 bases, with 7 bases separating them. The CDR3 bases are TGTGCCAGCAGCTTAGGAGGGTATGAAGCTTTCTTT. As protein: CASSLGGYEAFF.

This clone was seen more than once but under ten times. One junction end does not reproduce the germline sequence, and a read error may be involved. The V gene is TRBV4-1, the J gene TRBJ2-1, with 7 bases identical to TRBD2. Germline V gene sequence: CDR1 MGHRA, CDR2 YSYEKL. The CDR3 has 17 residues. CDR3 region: CASSPLEAGTTYNEQLF. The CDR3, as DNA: TGCGCCAGCAGCCCTCTGGAAGCCGGGACTACCTACAATGAGCAGCTCTTC.

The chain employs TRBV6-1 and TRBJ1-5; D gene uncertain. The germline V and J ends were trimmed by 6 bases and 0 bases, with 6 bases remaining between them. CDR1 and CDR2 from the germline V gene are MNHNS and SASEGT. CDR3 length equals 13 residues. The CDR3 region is CASRRDSNQPQHF. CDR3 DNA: TGTGCCAGCAGGCGCGATAGCAATCAGCCCCAGCATTTT.

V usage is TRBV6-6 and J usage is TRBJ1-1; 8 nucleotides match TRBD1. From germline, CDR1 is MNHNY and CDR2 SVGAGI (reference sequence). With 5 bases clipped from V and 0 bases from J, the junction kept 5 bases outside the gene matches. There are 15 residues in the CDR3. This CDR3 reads CASSTKDRVNTEAFF. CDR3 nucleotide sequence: TGTGCCAGCAGTACTAAGGACAGGGTGAACACTGAAGCTTTCTTT.

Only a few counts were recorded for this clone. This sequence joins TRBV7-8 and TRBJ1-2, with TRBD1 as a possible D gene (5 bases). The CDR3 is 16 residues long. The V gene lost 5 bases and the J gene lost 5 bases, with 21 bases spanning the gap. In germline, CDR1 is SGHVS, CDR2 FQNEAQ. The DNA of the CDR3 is TGTGCCAGCAGCCCCCTTGGGGCCTCAACTCCATATGGCTACACCTTC. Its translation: CASSPLGASTPYGYTF.

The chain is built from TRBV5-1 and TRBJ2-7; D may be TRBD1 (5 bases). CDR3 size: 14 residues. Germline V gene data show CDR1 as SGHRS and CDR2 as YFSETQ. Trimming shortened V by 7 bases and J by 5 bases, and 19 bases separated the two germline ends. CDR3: CASALGQGPHEQYF. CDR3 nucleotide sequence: TGCGCCAGCGCCCTTGGGCAGGGTCCTCACGAGCAGTACTTC.

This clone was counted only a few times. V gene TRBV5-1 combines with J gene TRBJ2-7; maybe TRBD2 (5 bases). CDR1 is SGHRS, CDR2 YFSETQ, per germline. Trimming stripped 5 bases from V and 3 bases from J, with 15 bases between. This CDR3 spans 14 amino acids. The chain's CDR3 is CASRPGGGFYEQYF. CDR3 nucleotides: TGCGCCAGCAGACCTGGCGGAGGTTTCTACGAGCAGTACTTC.

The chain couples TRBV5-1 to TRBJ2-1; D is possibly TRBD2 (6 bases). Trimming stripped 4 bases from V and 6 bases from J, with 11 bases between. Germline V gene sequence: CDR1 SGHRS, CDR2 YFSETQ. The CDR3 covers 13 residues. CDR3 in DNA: TGCGCCAGCAGCCCCCTTAGCGGCAATGAGCAGTTCTTC. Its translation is CASSPLSGNEQFF.

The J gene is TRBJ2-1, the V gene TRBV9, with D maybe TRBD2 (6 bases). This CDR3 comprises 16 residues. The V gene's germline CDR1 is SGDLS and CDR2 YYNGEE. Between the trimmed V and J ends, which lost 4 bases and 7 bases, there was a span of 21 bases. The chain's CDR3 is CASSSHGSLTGNEQFF. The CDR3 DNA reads TGTGCCAGCAGCTCTCACGGGAGTTTAACGGGGAATGAGCAGTTCTTC.

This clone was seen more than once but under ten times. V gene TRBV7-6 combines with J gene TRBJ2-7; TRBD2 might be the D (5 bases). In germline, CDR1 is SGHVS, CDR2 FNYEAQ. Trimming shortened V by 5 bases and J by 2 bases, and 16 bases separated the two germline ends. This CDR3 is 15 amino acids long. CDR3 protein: CASSAGPWGAYEQYF. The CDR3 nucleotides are TGTGCCAGCAGCGCGGGCCCGTGGGGAGCCTACGAGCAGTACTTC. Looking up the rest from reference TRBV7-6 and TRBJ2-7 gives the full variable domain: GAGVSQSPRYKVTKRGQDVALRCDPISGHVSLYWYRQALGQGPEFLTYFNYEAQQDKSGLPNDRFSAERPEGSISTLTIQRTEQRDSAMYRCASSAGPWGAYEQYFGPGTRLTVT.

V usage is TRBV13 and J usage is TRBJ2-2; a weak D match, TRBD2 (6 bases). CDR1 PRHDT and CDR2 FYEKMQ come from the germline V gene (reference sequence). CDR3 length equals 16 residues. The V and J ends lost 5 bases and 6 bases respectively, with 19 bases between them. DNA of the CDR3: TGTGCCAGCAGCGGCGAGCGGGCCCCACAGGCCGGGGAGCTGTTTTTT. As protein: CASSGERAPQAGELFF.

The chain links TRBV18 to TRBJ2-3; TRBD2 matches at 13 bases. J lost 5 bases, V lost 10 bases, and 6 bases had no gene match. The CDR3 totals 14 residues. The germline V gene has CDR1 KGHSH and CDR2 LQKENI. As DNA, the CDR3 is TGTGCCACCGTCGGGACTAGCGGGAAAGATACGCAGTATTTT. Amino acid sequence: CATVGTSGKDTQYF.

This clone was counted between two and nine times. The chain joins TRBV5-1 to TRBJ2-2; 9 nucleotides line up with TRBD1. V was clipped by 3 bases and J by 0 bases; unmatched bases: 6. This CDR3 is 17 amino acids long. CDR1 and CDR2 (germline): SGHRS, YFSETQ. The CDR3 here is CASSSINRGPNTGELFF. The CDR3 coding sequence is TGCGCCAGCAGCTCCATTAACAGGGGGCCGAACACCGGGGAGCTGTTTTTT.

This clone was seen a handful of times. The CDR3 spells CASSKGLVREQFF. CDR3 in DNA: TGCGCCAGCAGTAAAGGACTAGTGCGTGAGCAGTTCTTC. This chain joins TRBV10-1 and TRBJ2-1; 7 bases agree with TRBD2. The CDR3 contains 13 residues. Germline CDR1 reads WNHNN; CDR2 reads SYGVQD (reference sequence). J gave up 9 bases and V 5 bases, and 7 bases lay outside the gene matches.

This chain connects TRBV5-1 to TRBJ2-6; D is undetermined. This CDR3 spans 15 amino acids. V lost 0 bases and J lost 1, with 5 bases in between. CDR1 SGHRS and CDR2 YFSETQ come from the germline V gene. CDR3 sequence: CASSLAKSGANVLTF. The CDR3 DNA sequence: TGCGCCAGCAGCTTGGCCAAATCTGGGGCCAACGTCCTGACTTTC.

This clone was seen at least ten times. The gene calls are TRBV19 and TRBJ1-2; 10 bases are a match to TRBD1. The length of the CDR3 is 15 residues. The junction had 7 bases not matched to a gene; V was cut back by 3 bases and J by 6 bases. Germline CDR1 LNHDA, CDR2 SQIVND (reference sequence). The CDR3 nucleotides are TGTGCCAGTAGTATTCCATGGGACAGGGGTGATGGCTACACCTTC. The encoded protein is CASSIPWDRGDGYTF.

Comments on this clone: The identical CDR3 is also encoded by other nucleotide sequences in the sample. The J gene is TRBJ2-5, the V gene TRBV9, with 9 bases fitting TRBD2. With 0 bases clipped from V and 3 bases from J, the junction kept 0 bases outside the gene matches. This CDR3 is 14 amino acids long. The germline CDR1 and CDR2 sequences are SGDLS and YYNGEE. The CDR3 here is CASSVGLAEETQYF. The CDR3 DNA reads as TGTGCCAGCAGCGTAGGACTAGCGGAAGAGACCCAGTACTTC.

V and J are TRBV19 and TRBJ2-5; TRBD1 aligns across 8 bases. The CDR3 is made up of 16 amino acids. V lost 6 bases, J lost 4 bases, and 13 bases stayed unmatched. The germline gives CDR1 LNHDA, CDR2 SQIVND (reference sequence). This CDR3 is CASSVTGQGPGETQYF. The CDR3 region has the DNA TGTGCCAGTAGCGTCACCGGACAGGGCCCAGGAGAGACCCAGTACTTC.

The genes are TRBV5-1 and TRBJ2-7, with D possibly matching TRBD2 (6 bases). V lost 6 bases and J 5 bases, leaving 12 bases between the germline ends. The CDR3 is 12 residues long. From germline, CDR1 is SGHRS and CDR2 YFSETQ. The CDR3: CASTGSLDEQYF. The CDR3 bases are TGCGCCAGCACCGGGAGTCTCGACGAGCAGTACTTC.